One T cell receptor beta chain is described in this entry. Sequencing used immunoSEQ multiplex PCR; TCRdb keeps in-frame clones, though not all of them. Of tens of thousands of clones detected, roughly 80% appear once; the ten largest clones hold approximately 8.7%. The data are from a study of OX40 agonist ivuxolimab in advanced cancers. At the level of the study: While on treatment, patients had intravenous ivuxolimab at 0.01 to 10 mg/kg every 2 weeks. Eligibility rules accepted prior anti-PD-1, anti-PD-L1 or anti-CTLA-4 therapy, and approximately 40% had some.

Blood got drawn at baseline, again on cycle 4 day 1, and then on cycle 7 day 1. The germline CDR1 and CDR2 sequences are SEHNR and FQNEAQ (reference sequence). V was pared by 5 bases and J by 9 bases, with 5 bases of the junction left unmatched. This CDR3 has 12 amino acids. The chain is built from TRBV7-9 and TRBJ1-1; 8 nucleotides match TRBD1. This sample comprised CD4+ or CD8+ T cells sorted from blood, obtained in a trial of the OX40 agonist ivuxolimab. This sequence was found in an adult with an advanced solid tumor such as melanoma, head and neck, liver or kidney cancer. The CDR3 region has the DNA TGTGCCAGCAGCCCGACAGGGGTTCAAGCTTTCTTT. It specifies CASSPTGVQAFF. The complete variable domain, with remaining parts taken from reference TRBV7-9 and TRBJ1-1, reads DTGVSQNPRHKITKRGQNVTFRCDPISEHNRLYWYRQTLGQGPEFLTYFQNEAQLEKSRLLSDRFSAERPKGSFSTLEIQRTEQGDSAMYLCASSPTGVQAFFGQGTRLTVV.